A selection of T cell receptor beta chains follows, all from one sample in a study of technical replicates of blood from a few donors. Method: immunoSEQ multiplex PCR; TCRdb's copy keeps in-frame clones and lacks some. The sample contains approximately 95,000 clones, approximately 95% of which appear only once. Source material: T cells isolated from PBMCs. All receptors derive from a human donor in good health. Both conserved end residues are part of each CDR3.

V: TRBV6-1; J: TRBJ1-3; CDR3: CASSENRSGNTIYF
V: TRBV4-3; J: TRBJ2-1; CDR3: CASSQWDREIGSNEQFF
V: TRBV6-5; J: TRBJ2-1; CDR3: CASSYALWNEQFF
V: TRBV5-4; J: TRBJ1-1; CDR3: CASSRDRGNEAFF
V: TRBV28; J: TRBJ2-7; CDR3: CASSLRLAGGPEQYF
V: TRBV30; J: TRBJ1-1; CDR3: CACWSGLNTEAFF
V: TRBV18; J: TRBJ1-4; CDR3: CASSPSIPEYNEKLFF
V: TRBV6-6; J: TRBJ2-2; CDR3: CASSKTGFSNTGELFF
V: TRBV10-2; J: TRBJ2-3; CDR3: CASSGGGRTDTQYF
V: TRBV7-8; J: TRBJ2-5; CDR3: CASQTGTGWRETQYF
V: TRBV5-1; J: TRBJ2-1; CDR3: CASCAPLGVPKGDRSYNEQFF
V: TRBV4-3; J: TRBJ1-1; CDR3: CASSGQGEDEAFF
V: TRBV11-3; J: TRBJ2-5; CDR3: CASSLDIAGGETQYF
V: TRBV9; J: TRBJ2-2; CDR3: CASSSRDWGELFF
V: TRBV9; J: TRBJ2-5; CDR3: CASSSAPGLAGVGETQYF
V: TRBV10-3; J: TRBJ1-5; CDR3: CAISEGGGGPQHF
V: TRBV5-6; J: TRBJ2-2; CDR3: CASSVISGELFF
V: TRBV30; J: TRBJ2-7; CDR3: CAWSVGRGSYEQYF
V: TRBV27; J: TRBJ1-1; CDR3: CASSLSGRGEAFF
V: TRBV6-1; J: TRBJ2-7; CDR3: CASSEVQSYEQYF
V: TRBV9; J: TRBJ1-4; CDR3: CASSPIGQGREKLFF
V: TRBV6-6; J: TRBJ1-4; CDR3: CATYIREKLFF
V: TRBV29-1; J: TRBJ2-5; CDR3: CSVPLDRGQETQYF
V: TRBV6-5; J: TRBJ2-5; CDR3: CASRAGGRETQYF
V: TRBV7-9; J: TRBJ2-5; CDR3: CASRKTIQETQYF
V: TRBV9; J: TRBJ2-7; CDR3: CASSVARASYEQYF
V: TRBV28; J: TRBJ2-2; CDR3: CASSFPRDKQTGELFF
V: TRBV4-2; J: TRBJ2-7; CDR3: CASSLGGSGRTSSYEQYF